The entry that follows covers one T cell receptor (beta chain) sequence. The data originate from a study of blood T cell repertoires in COVID-19. On the study more broadly: T cells, B-cell-depleted T cells, or PBMCs supplied cDNA or gDNA.

Germline assignment: CDR1 SGHRS and CDR2 YFSETQ. This CDR3 has 13 residues. V dropped 4 bases and J dropped 6; count of bases not matched to a gene: 5. Method: immunoSEQ multiplex PCR; TCRdb's copy keeps in-frame clones and lacks some. The data hold 300,000 to 400,000 clones, with about 90% observed a single time. Sequenced sample: peripheral blood. The chain has TRBV5-1 and TRBJ1-2; 8 positions agree with TRBD1. The sequence was obtained from a woman between 65 and 79 years old with COVID-19, enrolled during active disease. As DNA, the CDR3 is TGCGCCAGCAGCACCGGACAGGGTAATGGCTACACCTTC. Protein: CASSTGQGNGYTF.